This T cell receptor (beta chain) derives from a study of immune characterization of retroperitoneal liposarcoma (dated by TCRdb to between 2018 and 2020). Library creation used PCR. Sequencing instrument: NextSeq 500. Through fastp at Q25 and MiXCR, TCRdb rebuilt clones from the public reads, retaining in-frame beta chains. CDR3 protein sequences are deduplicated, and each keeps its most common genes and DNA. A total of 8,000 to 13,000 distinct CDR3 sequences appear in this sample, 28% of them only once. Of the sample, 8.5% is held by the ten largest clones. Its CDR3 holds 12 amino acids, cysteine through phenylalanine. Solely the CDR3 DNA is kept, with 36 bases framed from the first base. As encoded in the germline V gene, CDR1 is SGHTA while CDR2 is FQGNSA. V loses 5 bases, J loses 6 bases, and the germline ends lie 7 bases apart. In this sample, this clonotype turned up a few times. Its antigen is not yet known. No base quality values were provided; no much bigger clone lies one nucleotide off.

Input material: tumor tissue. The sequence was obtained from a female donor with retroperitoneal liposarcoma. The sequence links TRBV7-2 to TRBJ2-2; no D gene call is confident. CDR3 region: CASSLWAGELFF. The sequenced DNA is TGTGCCAGCAGCCTTTGGGCCGGGGAGCTGTTTTTT.